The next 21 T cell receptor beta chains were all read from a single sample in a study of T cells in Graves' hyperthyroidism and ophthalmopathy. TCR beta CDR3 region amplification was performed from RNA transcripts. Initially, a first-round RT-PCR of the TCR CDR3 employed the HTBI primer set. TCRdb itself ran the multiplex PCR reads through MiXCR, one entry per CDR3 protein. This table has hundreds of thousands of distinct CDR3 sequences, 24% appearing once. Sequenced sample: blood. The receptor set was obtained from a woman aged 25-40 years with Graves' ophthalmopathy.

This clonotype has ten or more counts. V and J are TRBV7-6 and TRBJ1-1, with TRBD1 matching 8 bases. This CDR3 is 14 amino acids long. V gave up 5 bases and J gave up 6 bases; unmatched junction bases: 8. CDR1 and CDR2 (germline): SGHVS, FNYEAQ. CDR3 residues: CASSPGQGGPEAFF. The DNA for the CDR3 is TGTGCCAGCAGCCCCGGACAGGGAGGTCCTGAAGCTTTCTTT.

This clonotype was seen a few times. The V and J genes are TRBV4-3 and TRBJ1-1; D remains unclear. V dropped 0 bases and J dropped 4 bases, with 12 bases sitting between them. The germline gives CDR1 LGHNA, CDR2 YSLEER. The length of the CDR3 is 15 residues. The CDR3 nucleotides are TGCGCCAGCAGCCAAGATATATCGGGAATCACTGAAGCTTTCTTT. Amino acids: CASSQDISGITEAFF.

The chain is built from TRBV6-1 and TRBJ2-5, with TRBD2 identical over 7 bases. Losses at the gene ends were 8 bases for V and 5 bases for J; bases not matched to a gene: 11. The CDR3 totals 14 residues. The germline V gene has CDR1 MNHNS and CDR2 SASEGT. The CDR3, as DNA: TGTGCCAGCTCCACTCAGGGAGGGTCGGAGACCCAGTACTTC. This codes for CASSTQGGSETQYF.

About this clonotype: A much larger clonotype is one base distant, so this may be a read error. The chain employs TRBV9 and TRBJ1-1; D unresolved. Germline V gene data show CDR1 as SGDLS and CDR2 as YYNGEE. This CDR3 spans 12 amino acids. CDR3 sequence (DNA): TGTGCCAGCAGCGTAGGCACAGCTGATGCTTTCTTT. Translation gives CASSVGTADAFF.

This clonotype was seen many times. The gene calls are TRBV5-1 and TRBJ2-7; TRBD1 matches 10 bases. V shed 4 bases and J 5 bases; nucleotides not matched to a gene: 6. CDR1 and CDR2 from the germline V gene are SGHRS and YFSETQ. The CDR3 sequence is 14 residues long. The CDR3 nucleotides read TGCGCCAGCAGCGGAAGGACAGGGGGGGACGAGCAGTACTTC. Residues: CASSGRTGGDEQYF.

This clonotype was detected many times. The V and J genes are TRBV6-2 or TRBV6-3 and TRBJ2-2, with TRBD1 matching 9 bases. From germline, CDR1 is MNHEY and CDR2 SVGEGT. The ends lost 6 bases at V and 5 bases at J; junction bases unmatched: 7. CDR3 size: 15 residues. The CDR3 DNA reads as TGTGCCAGCAGACCCGGGACAGGGTATACCGGGGAGCTGTTTTTT. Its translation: CASRPGTGYTGELFF.

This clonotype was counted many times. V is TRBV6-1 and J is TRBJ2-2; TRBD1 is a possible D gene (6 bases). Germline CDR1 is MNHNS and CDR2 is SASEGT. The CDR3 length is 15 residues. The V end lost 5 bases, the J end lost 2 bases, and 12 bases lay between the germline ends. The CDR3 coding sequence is TGTGCCAGCAGTCCCAGGGGTAGCAACACCGGGGAGCTGTTTTTT. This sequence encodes CASSPRGSNTGELFF.

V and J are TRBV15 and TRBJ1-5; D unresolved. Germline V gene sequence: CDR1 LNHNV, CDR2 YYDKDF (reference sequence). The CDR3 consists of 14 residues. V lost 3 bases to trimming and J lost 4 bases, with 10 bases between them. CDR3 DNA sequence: TGTGCCACCAGCAGCCAAGACTGGAATCAGCCCCAGCATTTT. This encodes CATSSQDWNQPQHF.

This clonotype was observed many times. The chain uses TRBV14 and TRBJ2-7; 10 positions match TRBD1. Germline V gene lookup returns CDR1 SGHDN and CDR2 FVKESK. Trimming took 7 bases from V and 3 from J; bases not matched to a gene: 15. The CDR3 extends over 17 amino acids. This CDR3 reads CASNRDRGTIVRYEQYF. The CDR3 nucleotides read TGTGCCAGCAACCGGGACAGGGGCACCATCGTCCGCTACGAGCAGTACTTC.

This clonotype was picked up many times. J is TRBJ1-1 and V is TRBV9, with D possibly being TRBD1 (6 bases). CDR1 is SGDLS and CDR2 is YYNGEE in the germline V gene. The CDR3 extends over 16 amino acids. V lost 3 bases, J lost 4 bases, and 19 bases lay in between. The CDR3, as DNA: TGTGCCAGCAGCGCTAATACAGGGTTTGGGCTCACTGAAGCTTTCTTT. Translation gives CASSANTGFGLTEAFF.

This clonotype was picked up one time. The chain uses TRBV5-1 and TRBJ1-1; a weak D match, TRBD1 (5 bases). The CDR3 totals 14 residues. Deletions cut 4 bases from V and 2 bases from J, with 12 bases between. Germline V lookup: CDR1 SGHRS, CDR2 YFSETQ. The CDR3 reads CASSRGNGNTEAFF. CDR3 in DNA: TGCGCCAGCAGCCGGGGGAACGGAAACACTGAAGCTTTCTTT.

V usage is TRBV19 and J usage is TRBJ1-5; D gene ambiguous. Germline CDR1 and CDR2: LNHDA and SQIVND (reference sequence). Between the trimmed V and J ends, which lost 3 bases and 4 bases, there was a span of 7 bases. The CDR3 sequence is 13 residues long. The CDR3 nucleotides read TGTGCCAGTAGTATTCTGACTAATCAGCCCCAGCATTTT. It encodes CASSILTNQPQHF. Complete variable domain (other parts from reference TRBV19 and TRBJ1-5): DGGITQSPKYLFRKEGQNVTLSCEQNLNHDAMYWYRQDPGQGLRLIYYSQIVNDFQKGDIAEGYSVSREKKESFPLTVTSAQKNPTAFYLCASSILTNQPQHFGDGTRLSIL.

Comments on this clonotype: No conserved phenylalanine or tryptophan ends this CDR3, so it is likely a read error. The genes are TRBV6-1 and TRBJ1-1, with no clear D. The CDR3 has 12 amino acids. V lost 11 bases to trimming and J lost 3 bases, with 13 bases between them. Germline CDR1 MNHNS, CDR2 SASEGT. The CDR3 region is CASHGSYTEAFY. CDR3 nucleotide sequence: TGTGCCTCCCACGGGTCGTACACTGAAGCTTTCTAT.

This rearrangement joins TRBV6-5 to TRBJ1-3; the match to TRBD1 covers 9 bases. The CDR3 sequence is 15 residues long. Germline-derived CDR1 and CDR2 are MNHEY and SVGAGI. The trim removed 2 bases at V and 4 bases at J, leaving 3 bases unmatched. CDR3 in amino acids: CASSYSGTGGNTIYF. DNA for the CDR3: TGTGCCAGCAGTTACAGCGGGACAGGGGGAAACACCATATATTTT.

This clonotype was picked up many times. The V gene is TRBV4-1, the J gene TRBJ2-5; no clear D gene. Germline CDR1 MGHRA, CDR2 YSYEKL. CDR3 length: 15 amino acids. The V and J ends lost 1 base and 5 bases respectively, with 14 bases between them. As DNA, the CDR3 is TGCGCCAGCAGCCAAGTTGCGAACGGTGGGGAGACCCAGTACTTC. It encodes CASSQVANGGETQYF.

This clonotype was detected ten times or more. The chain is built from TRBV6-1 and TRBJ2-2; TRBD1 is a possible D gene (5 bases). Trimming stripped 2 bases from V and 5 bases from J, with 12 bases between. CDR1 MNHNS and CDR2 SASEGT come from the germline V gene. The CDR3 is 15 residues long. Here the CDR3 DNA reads TGTGCCAGCAGTGAAAGGGGTGAGGAGACCGGGGAGCTGTTTTTT. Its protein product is CASSERGEETGELFF.

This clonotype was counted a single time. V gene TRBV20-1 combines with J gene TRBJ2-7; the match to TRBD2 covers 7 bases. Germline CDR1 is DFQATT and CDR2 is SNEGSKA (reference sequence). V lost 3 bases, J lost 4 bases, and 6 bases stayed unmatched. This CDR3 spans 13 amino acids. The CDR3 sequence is CSASLGREYEQYF. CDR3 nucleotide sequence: TGCAGTGCTAGTTTGGGGAGGGAATACGAGCAGTACTTC.

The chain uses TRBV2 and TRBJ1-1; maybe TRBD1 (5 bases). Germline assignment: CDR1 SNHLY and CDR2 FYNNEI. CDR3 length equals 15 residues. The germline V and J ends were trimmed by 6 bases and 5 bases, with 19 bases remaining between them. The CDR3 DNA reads TGTGCCAGCAGCCAAGATGCCAGGGTAGGGACTGAAGCTTTCTTT. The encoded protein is CASSQDARVGTEAFF.

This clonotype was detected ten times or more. CDR3 residues: CASSTGGGRHQPQHF. Written as DNA, the CDR3 is TGTGCCAGCAGTACCGGGGGGGGGCGTCATCAGCCCCAGCATTTT. This sequence joins TRBV28 and TRBJ1-5; the D gene is possibly TRBD1 (6 bases). Per the germline V gene, CDR1 is MDHEN and CDR2 is SYDVKM. V dropped 5 bases and J dropped 5 bases, with 16 bases sitting between them. The CDR3 totals 15 residues.

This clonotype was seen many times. CDR3 amino acids: CASSVGGGVYGYTF. The CDR3 DNA reads as TGTGCCAGCAGCGTAGGCGGGGGTGTCTATGGCTACACCTTC. The rearrangement links TRBV9 to TRBJ1-2, with D possibly being TRBD1 (5 bases). The CDR3 is made up of 14 amino acids. V gave up 0 bases and J gave up 4 bases, with 10 bases separating them. Germline CDR1 reads SGDLS; CDR2 reads YYNGEE.

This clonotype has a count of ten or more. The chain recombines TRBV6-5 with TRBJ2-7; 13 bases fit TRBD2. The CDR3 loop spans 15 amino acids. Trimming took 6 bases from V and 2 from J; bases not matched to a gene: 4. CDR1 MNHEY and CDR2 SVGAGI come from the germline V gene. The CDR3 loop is CASSSGTSGAYEQYF. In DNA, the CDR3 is TGTGCCAGCAGCTCAGGGACTAGCGGGGCCTACGAGCAGTACTTC.